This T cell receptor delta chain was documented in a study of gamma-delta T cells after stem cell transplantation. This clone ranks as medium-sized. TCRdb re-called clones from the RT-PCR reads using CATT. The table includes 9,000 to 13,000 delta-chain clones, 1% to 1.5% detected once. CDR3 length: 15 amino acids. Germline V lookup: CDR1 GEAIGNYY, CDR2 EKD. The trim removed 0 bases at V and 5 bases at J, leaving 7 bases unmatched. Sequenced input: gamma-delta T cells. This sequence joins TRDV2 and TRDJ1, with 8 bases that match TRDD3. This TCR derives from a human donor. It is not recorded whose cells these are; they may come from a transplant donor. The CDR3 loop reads CACDTVGDAEDKLIF. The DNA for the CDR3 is TGTGCCTGTGACACCGTGGGGGATGCGGAAGATAAACTCATCTTT.